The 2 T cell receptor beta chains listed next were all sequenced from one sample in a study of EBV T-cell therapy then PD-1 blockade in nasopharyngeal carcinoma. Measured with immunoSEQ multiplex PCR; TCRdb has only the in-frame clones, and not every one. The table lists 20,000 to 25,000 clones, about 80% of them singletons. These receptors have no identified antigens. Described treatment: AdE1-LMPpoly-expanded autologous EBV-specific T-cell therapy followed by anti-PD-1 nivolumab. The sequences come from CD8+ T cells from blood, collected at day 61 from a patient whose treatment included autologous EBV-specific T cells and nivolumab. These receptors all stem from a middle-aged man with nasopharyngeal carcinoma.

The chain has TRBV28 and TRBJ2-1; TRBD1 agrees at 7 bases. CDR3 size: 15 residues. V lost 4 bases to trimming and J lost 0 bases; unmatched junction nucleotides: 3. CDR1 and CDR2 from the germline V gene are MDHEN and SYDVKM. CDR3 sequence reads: CASSWGQSSYNEQFF. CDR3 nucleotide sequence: TGTGCCAGCAGTTGGGGACAGAGCTCCTACAATGAGCAGTTCTTC.

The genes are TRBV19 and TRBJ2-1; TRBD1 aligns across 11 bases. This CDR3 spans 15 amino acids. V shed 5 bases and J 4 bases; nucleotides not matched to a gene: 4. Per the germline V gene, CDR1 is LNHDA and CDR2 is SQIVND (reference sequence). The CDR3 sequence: CASSSGQGDYNEQFF. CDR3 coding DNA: TGTGCCAGTAGTTCGGGACAGGGGGATTACAATGAGCAGTTCTTC.